A single sample gave rise to the 15 T cell receptor beta chains below, sequenced in a study of blood T cell repertoires in COVID-19. Here immunoSEQ multiplex PCR was the method, and the copy in TCRdb shows in-frame clones only, minus some. Of approximately 120,000 clones in the sample, around nine tenths were seen once. What was sequenced was peripheral blood. Source of these receptors: a man aged 45-65 years with COVID-19, enrolled during active disease.

The rearrangement uses TRBV27 and TRBJ2-1; TRBD2 is a possible D gene (6 bases). There are 18 residues in the CDR3. Germline CDR1 reads MNHEY; CDR2 reads SMNVEV (reference sequence). Trimming cost V 6 bases and J 7 bases, with 28 bases left between them. The CDR3 coding sequence is TGTGCCAGCAGCGCTATACCCCCTGGACTAAGAGACACAAATGAGCAGTTCTTC. The encoded protein is CASSAIPPGLRDTNEQFF.

J is TRBJ2-2 and V is TRBV9; D not certain. The germline V gene has CDR1 SGDLS and CDR2 YYNGEE. The ends were cut back, 4 bases at V and 6 bases at J, with 10 bases in the middle. The CDR3 loop spans 13 amino acids. CDR3 region: CASSPTPAGELFF. For the CDR3, the DNA is TGTGCCAGCAGCCCCACTCCTGCCGGGGAGCTGTTTTTT.

The chain uses TRBV5-1 and TRBJ1-1; D gene unclear. Trimming took 0 bases from V and 11 from J, leaving 14 bases between them. CDR1 and CDR2 (germline): SGHRS, YFSETQ. The CDR3 runs 13 residues. The CDR3, as DNA: TGCGCCAGCAGCTTGGCCGAAGGCCGGAGGGCTTTCTTT. Translation gives CASSLAEGRRAFF.

This chain uses TRBV3-1 (or the pseudogene TRBV3-2) with TRBJ2-1; unclear D gene. Germline assignment: CDR1 LGHDT and CDR2 YNNKEL (reference sequence). Trimming stripped 4 bases from V and 4 bases from J, with 11 bases between. The CDR3 runs 14 residues. The CDR3 loop reads CASSPSVLYNEQFF. The CDR3 DNA reads TGTGCCAGCAGCCCCAGCGTACTATACAATGAGCAGTTCTTC.

The chain recombines TRBV5-1 with TRBJ2-3; 11 positions match TRBD2. With 3 bases clipped from V and 5 bases from J, the junction kept 5 bases outside the gene matches. The CDR3 has 15 amino acids. Germline CDR1 is SGHRS and CDR2 is YFSETQ. CDR3 DNA sequence: TGCGCCAGCAGCTCCATAGCGGGAGGGGGAGATACGCAGTATTTT. Translating gives CASSSIAGGGDTQYF. The full variable domain, with the rest looked up from reference TRBV5-1 and TRBJ2-3, is KAGVTQTPRYLIKTRGQQVTLSCSPISGHRSVSWYQQTPGQGLQFLFEYFSETQRNKGNFPGRFSGRQFSNSRSEMNVSTLELGDSALYLCASSSIAGGGDTQYFGPGTRLTVL.

DNA of the CDR3: TGTGCCAGCTCAGTATGGACAGGGTGGGAGACCCAGTACTTC. Amino acid sequence: CASSVWTGWETQYF. The chain couples TRBV25-1 to TRBJ2-5; 8 bases are a match to TRBD1. The V and J ends lost 8 bases and 5 bases, in that order; junction bases with no gene match: 10. CDR3 length: 14 amino acids. Germline loops: CDR1 MGHDK, CDR2 SYGVNS.

This chain links TRBV6-1 with TRBJ2-1; TRBD2 matches 8 bases. Germline V gives CDR1 MNHNS, CDR2 SASEGT. CDR3 size: 18 residues. The V segment lost 3 bases and the J segment 7 bases; nucleotides outside the gene matches: 17. The CDR3 DNA reads TGTGCCAGCAGTGACAAATTTATGACAGCGGGAGTGTGGAATGAGCAGTTCTTC. Translation gives CASSDKFMTAGVWNEQFF.

As DNA, the CDR3 is TGTGCCAGCACCTCGTCTGGGGCCAACGTCCTGACTTTC. It encodes CASTSSGANVLTF. The chain has TRBV6-5 and TRBJ2-6; the D is unclear. V shed 7 bases and J shed 1 base, with 5 bases lying between them. CDR3 length: 13 amino acids. Germline values: CDR1 MNHEY, CDR2 SVGAGI.

V gene TRBV15 combines with J gene TRBJ2-3; D remains unclear. The V end lost 5 bases, the J end lost 1 base, and 13 bases lay between the germline ends. The germline V gene encodes CDR1 LNHNV and CDR2 YYDKDF (reference sequence). The CDR3 sequence is 15 residues long. Here the CDR3 DNA reads TGTGCCACCAGCGGATATACGACTGGCACAGATACGCAGTATTTT. It yields the protein CATSGYTTGTDTQYF.

The chain joins TRBV6-5 to TRBJ1-1, with D unclear. Germline V gene lookup returns CDR1 MNHEY and CDR2 SVGAGI. CDR3 length: 13 residues. V was clipped by 4 bases and J by 1 base, with 7 bases between them. CDR3 coding DNA: TGTGCCAGCAGTTTGCGGGGGAACACTGAAGCTTTCTTT. It specifies CASSLRGNTEAFF.

This clone was counted a single time. The V gene is TRBV7-9, the J gene TRBJ2-3; tentative D call: TRBD1 (5 bases). V gave up 2 bases and J gave up 7 bases, with 13 bases separating them. CDR3 length: 14 residues. From germline, CDR1 is SEHNR and CDR2 FQNEAQ (reference sequence). For the CDR3, the DNA is TGTGCCAGCAGCTTATCTCCAGGGCCCCATACGCAGTATTTT. Protein product: CASSLSPGPHTQYF.

This chain links TRBV7-2 with TRBJ2-2; 9 positions agree with TRBD2. V trimming: 4 bases; J trimming: 2 bases; junction bases outside the gene matches: 5. CDR1 and CDR2 from the germline V gene are SGHTA and FQGNSA. The CDR3 is 16 amino acids. This CDR3 reads CASSSGLAPNTGELFF. CDR3 DNA: TGTGCCAGCAGCTCAGGACTAGCGCCCAACACCGGGGAGCTGTTTTTT.

Here the CDR3 reads CASSHATGGESYTF. In nucleotides, the CDR3 is TGCGCCAGCAGCCACGCCACAGGGGGGGAAAGCTACACCTTC. This sequence joins TRBV4-1 and TRBJ1-2; TRBD1 agrees at 8 bases. The length of the CDR3 is 14 residues. Germline values: CDR1 MGHRA, CDR2 YSYEKL. The trim removed 3 bases at V and 9 bases at J, leaving 9 bases unmatched.

CDR3 sequence reads: CASSPLIGGYEQYV. For the CDR3, the DNA is TGTGCCAGCAGTCCTCTTATCGGGGGATACGAGCAGTACGTC. The rearrangement joins TRBV28 to TRBJ2-7; tentatively, D is TRBD2 (6 bases). The CDR3 length is 14 residues. Germline V lookup: CDR1 MDHEN, CDR2 SYDVKM. Between the trimmed V and J ends, which lost 5 bases and 4 bases, there was a span of 15 bases.

The chain uses TRBV19 and TRBJ2-3, with 9 bases lining up with TRBD2. Germline-derived CDR1 and CDR2 are LNHDA and SQIVND (reference sequence). This CDR3 is built from 13 residues. J lost 0 bases, V lost 11 bases, and 3 bases had no gene match. CDR3 DNA sequence: TGTGCCGCCACTAGCGGGAGCACAGATACGCAGTATTTT. As protein: CAATSGSTDTQYF.